These 22 T cell receptor beta chains came from one sample sequenced in a study of blood T cells in healthy people across ages (dated by TCRdb to the mid-2010s). Libraries came from 5' RACE. TCRdb shows the sequencer as Illumina HiSeq 2500. The second PCR ran for about 6 to 11 cycles and used a J-beta primer mix along with a sample-barcoded 5' primer. TCRdb reran the public reads through fastp at Q25 and MiXCR, keeping productive beta chains. Every entry covers one CDR3 protein and lists the most common genes and DNA from its rows. The table for this sample lists some 1,000,000 distinct CDR3 sequences; about 23% of them were counted only once. Of the sample, around 0.75% falls within the top ten clones. This sample was also put to use in a study of T cells of mothers and their children.

The material sequenced was blood. Source of these receptors: a girl aged 2-10 years in good health.

The chain recombines TRBV5-1 with TRBJ2-5, with D maybe TRBD1 (6 bases). This CDR3 spans 15 amino acids. Germline V gene sequence: CDR1 SGHRS, CDR2 YFSETQ. The V and J ends lost 0 bases and 1 base respectively, with 10 bases between them. CDR3 amino acids: CASSLGPTGQETQYF. CDR3 bases: TGCGCCAGCAGCTTGGGACCGACAGGCCAAGAGACCCAGTACTTC.

This clonotype was observed a handful of times. The chain has TRBV18 and TRBJ1-6; D not resolved. CDR1 is KGHSH and CDR2 is LQKENI in the germline V gene. V was shortened by 3 bases and J by 7 bases, with 7 bases between the two germline ends. This CDR3 is 13 amino acids long. The CDR3 loop reads CASSPLENSPLHF. The CDR3 DNA is TGTGCCAGCTCACCCCTGGAAAATTCACCCCTCCACTTT.

V is TRBV7-2 and J is TRBJ1-2, with 8 bases fitting TRBD1. In germline, CDR1 is SGHTA, CDR2 FQGNSA. There are 14 residues in the CDR3. The V gene end was trimmed by 5 bases and the J gene end by 3 bases; junction bases not matched to a gene: 5. In DNA, the CDR3 is TGTGCCAGCAGCGCTGAGACAGGGGACTATGGCTACACCTTC. Protein: CASSAETGDYGYTF.

This clonotype was seen only a few times. The conserved closing phenylalanine or tryptophan is absent in this CDR3, likely reflecting a read error. The V call is TRBV7-9, the J call TRBJ1-1, with 7 bases identical to TRBD1. The germline V gene encodes CDR1 SEHNR and CDR2 FQNEAQ (reference sequence). Losses at the gene ends were 7 bases for V and 1 base for J; bases not matched to a gene: 3. The CDR3 is 13 residues long. This CDR3 is CASTRQGNTEAFL. The CDR3 region has the DNA TGTGCCAGCACCCGACAGGGGAACACTGAAGCTTTCCTT.

This clonotype has a handful of counts. J is TRBJ1-2 and V is TRBV25-1; D unclear. The ends were cut back, 3 bases at V and 3 bases at J, with 14 bases in the middle. There are 15 residues in the CDR3. CDR1 is MGHDK, CDR2 SYGVNS, per germline. The CDR3 DNA reads TGTGCCAGCAGTGACCCGTGGACCAGCGACTATGGCTACACCTTC. It codes for CASSDPWTSDYGYTF.

J is TRBJ2-5 and V is TRBV4-1; D is perhaps TRBD1 (6 bases). The CDR3 has 14 residues. Trimming pared 3 bases from V and 4 bases from J, leaving 12 bases between. Germline-derived CDR1 and CDR2 are MGHRA and YSYEKL. Here the CDR3 DNA reads TGCGCCAGCAGCCAGGAAGTCAGGGGAGAGACCCAGTACTTC. It yields the protein CASSQEVRGETQYF.

This clonotype was detected only a few times. The gene calls are TRBV7-3 and TRBJ2-5; a possible D gene is TRBD1 (5 bases). The CDR3 extends over 13 amino acids. Per germline, CDR1 SGHTA and CDR2 FQGTGA. Trimming stripped 5 bases from V and 11 bases from J, with 18 bases between. The CDR3 DNA sequence: TGTGCCAGCAGCGTAAACAGGATGGAAGAGCAGTACTTC. This codes for CASSVNRMEEQYF. The variable domain in full, completed from reference TRBV7-3 and TRBJ2-5, reads GAGVSQTPSNKVTEKGKYVELRCDPISGHTALYWYRQSLGQGPEFLIYFQGTGAADDSGLPNDRFFAVRPEGSVSTLKIQRTERGDSAVYLCASSVNRMEEQYFGPGTRLLVL.

This clonotype was counted only a few times. The rearrangement links TRBV4-3 to TRBJ1-1; D is possibly TRBD1 (5 bases). CDR3 length: 17 residues. CDR1 and CDR2 from the germline V gene are LGHNA and YSLEER. V was clipped by 0 bases and J by 0 bases, with 14 bases between them. The CDR3 is CASSQERAGILNTEAFF. In DNA form, the CDR3 reads TGCGCCAGCAGCCAAGAAAGGGCAGGGATCCTGAACACTGAAGCTTTCTTT.

A few counts support this clonotype. This CDR3 is CASSPGLAGKGRNEQYF. CDR3 in DNA: TGTGCCAGCTCACCGGGACTAGCTGGGAAGGGACGGAACGAGCAGTACTTC. The chain employs TRBV18 and TRBJ2-5; 9 bases are shared with TRBD2. The assigned J gene may be wrong: the sequence end matches TRBJ2-7 better. From germline, CDR1 is KGHSH and CDR2 LQKENI. The CDR3 has 17 amino acids.

The V gene is TRBV20-1, the J gene TRBJ2-2; 9 nucleotides align to TRBD2. V lost 6 bases and J lost 5; bases outside the gene matches: 10. The CDR3 spans 15 residues. Germline CDR1 and CDR2: DFQATT and SNEGSKA (reference sequence). The CDR3 sequence: CSAQHSGSSTGELFF. The CDR3 DNA sequence: TGCAGTGCCCAACATAGCGGGAGTAGTACCGGGGAGCTGTTTTTT.

This clonotype was seen only a few times. This chain connects TRBV27 to TRBJ1-2; 7 bases map to TRBD1. The CDR3 has 14 amino acids. V was pared by 6 bases and J by 4 bases, with 8 bases of the junction left unmatched. The germline V gene has CDR1 MNHEY and CDR2 SMNVEV (reference sequence). The CDR3 protein is CASRDRDSFYGYTF. The CDR3, as DNA: TGTGCCAGCAGGGACCGGGACAGCTTCTATGGCTACACCTTC.

The V call is TRBV5-6, the J call TRBJ2-6; possibly TRBD1 for D (6 bases). The CDR3 is 15 amino acids. Germline CDR1 reads SGHDT; CDR2 reads YYEEEE. With 4 bases removed from V and 0 bases from J, the gap between germline ends came to 8 bases. The CDR3 here is CASSEQGSGANVLTF. CDR3 coding DNA: TGTGCCAGCAGCGAACAGGGCTCTGGGGCCAACGTCCTGACTTTC.

This clonotype has more than one count but fewer than ten. The chain has TRBV29-1 and TRBJ2-2; TRBD1 aligns across 10 bases. CDR1 and CDR2 from the germline V gene are SQVTM and ANQGSEA. J gave up 5 bases and V 7 bases, and 7 bases lay outside the gene matches. The CDR3 length is 14 residues. The CDR3 here is CSARQGARTGELFF. The CDR3 nucleotides read TGCAGCGCAAGACAGGGGGCGAGAACCGGGGAGCTGTTTTTT.

The chain joins TRBV7-8 to TRBJ2-7; TRBD2 agrees at 7 bases. From germline, CDR1 is SGHVS and CDR2 FQNEAQ. V gave up 3 bases and J gave up 2 bases; unmatched junction bases: 13. This CDR3 is built from 17 residues. The CDR3 DNA reads as TGTGCCAGCAGCTTGGGCGGGGGAGGGGCGGGCCCCTACGAGCAGTACTTC. Translating it yields CASSLGGGGAGPYEQYF.

The chain uses TRBV12-3 or TRBV12-4 and TRBJ2-2, with a weak D call TRBD1 (5 bases). With 7 bases removed from V and 0 bases from J, the gap between germline ends came to 12 bases. This CDR3 spans 15 amino acids. This CDR3 reads CASTAQDSNTGELFF. DNA of the CDR3: TGTGCCAGCACCGCACAGGATTCGAACACCGGGGAGCTGTTTTTT.

The sample holds a few counts of this clonotype. The J gene is TRBJ2-7, the V gene TRBV20-1; D gene unclear. Germline V lookup: CDR1 DFQATT, CDR2 SNEGSKA (reference sequence). V lost 3 bases to trimming and J lost 3 bases, with 9 bases between them. The CDR3 length is 12 residues. CDR3 region: CSASTANYEQYF. CDR3 in DNA: TGCAGTGCTAGTACGGCTAACTACGAGCAGTACTTC.

This chain joins TRBV5-1 and TRBJ2-5; the match to TRBD2 covers 7 bases. In germline, CDR1 is SGHRS, CDR2 YFSETQ. V lost 0 bases to trimming and J lost 1 base; unmatched junction nucleotides: 6. CDR3 length equals 16 residues. The CDR3 DNA reads TGCGCCAGCAGCTTGGGGCTAGCGGAGCTCCAAGAGACCCAGTACTTC. This gives the protein CASSLGLAELQETQYF.

This chain connects TRBV29-1 to TRBJ2-1, with D perhaps TRBD2 (5 bases). The CDR3 is 12 residues long. The V gene's germline CDR1 is SQVTM and CDR2 ANQGSEA. The germline V and J ends were trimmed by 5 bases and 4 bases, with 9 bases remaining between them. The CDR3 DNA reads as TGCAGCGTTATCCGGGATTACAATGAGCAGTTCTTC. This encodes CSVIRDYNEQFF.

The J gene is TRBJ2-5, the V gene TRBV3-1; D is unclear. Germline V gives CDR1 LGHDT, CDR2 YNNKEL (reference sequence). With 6 bases removed from V and 4 bases from J, the gap between germline ends came to 18 bases. The CDR3 totals 15 residues. The CDR3 DNA follows: TGTGCCAGCAGTGATTCCGAGTGGCGGAGAGAGACCCAGTACTTC. Encoded protein: CASSDSEWRRETQYF.

In the case of this clonotype: Compared with germline, one end of the junction differs, possibly owing to a read error. This rearrangement joins TRBV20-1 to TRBJ2-7; TRBD2 might be the D (5 bases). This CDR3 is 14 amino acids long. Germline V CDR1 and CDR2: DFQATT, SNEGSKA (reference sequence). This CDR3 is CRARDRTQPYEQYF. The CDR3 bases are TGCAGGGCTAGAGATCGGACTCAACCCTACGAGCAGTACTTC.

In this sample, this clonotype turned up a few times. The chain has TRBV12-3 or TRBV12-4 and TRBJ1-4; possible D gene TRBD1, 6 bases. The CDR3 consists of 12 residues. V lost 7 bases and J lost 9, with 12 bases in between. CDR3 residues: CASTRQGKKLFF. Written as DNA, the CDR3 is TGTGCCAGCACCCGGCAGGGGAAAAAACTGTTTTTT.

The V and J genes are TRBV6-2 or TRBV6-3 and TRBJ2-7, with D possibly called TRBD1 or TRBD2 (5 bases each). Germline assignment: CDR1 MNHEY and CDR2 SVGEGT. V gave up 6 bases and J gave up 3 bases, with 15 bases separating them. CDR3 length: 14 residues. In nucleotides, the CDR3 is TGTGCCAGCAGCCTGCTTAATGGGGGCTACGAGCAGTACTTC. It specifies CASSLLNGGYEQYF.